The 29 T cell receptor beta chains presented below share a single source sample, sequenced in a study of CD8 T cells in Susac syndrome (dated 2019 in TCRdb). The library was made by the immunoSEQ multiplex PCR assay. RNA was extracted using the RNeasy kit, and roughly 0.5 to 1 microgram was reverse transcribed with random hexamers. TCRdb reanalyzed the raw reads on its own, using fastp at Q25 for trimming and MiXCR for clone calling, and kept in-frame beta chains. Rows merge per CDR3 protein into single entries with the most common DNA and genes. This sample gives about 200,000 distinct CDR3 sequences in total; 95% of them show up just once. The ten largest clones capture less than 0.11% of the sample. Sequencing input: CD4+ T cells from PBMCs. These receptors were obtained from a human donor in good health.

The chain carries TRBV28 and TRBJ2-5; maybe TRBD1 (6 bases). Germline V lookup: CDR1 MDHEN, CDR2 SYDVKM. This CDR3 is 15 amino acids long. V lost 8 bases and J lost 5, with 21 bases in between. The CDR3 DNA sequence: TGTGCCAGCTACCCAAGGGGGAGTTCGATCGAGACCCAGTACTTC. This gives the protein CASYPRGSSIETQYF.

The rearrangement links TRBV29-1 to TRBJ2-3, with D tentatively TRBD1 (6 bases). Trimming removed 5 bases at V and 10 bases at J, with 16 bases between. Germline V lookup: CDR1 SQVTM, CDR2 ANQGSEA. This CDR3 comprises 12 residues. The CDR3 DNA sequence: TGCAGCGTTCTTTTGGGGGACATCGCGCAGTATTTT. Translating it yields CSVLLGDIAQYF.

The chain links TRBV7-2 to TRBJ2-5; D is possibly TRBD1 (6 bases). V was trimmed by 2 bases and J by 5 bases, leaving 18 bases between them. CDR3 length equals 16 residues. CDR1 SGHTA and CDR2 FQGNSA come from the germline V gene. The CDR3 region is CASSLRAGAGGETQYF. CDR3 nucleotide sequence: TGTGCCAGCAGCTTAAGGGCAGGGGCAGGCGGGGAGACCCAGTACTTC.

The chain joins TRBV20-1 to TRBJ1-2; 9 nucleotides align to TRBD1. This CDR3 comprises 13 residues. After removal of 4 bases from V and 2 bases from J, the junction contained 2 bases not matched to a gene. CDR1 DFQATT and CDR2 SNEGSKA come from the germline V gene (reference sequence). CDR3 nucleotides: TGCAGTGCTAACAGGGGGCTGAACTATGGCTACACCTTC. It is translated as CSANRGLNYGYTF.

The chain is built from TRBV3-1 and TRBJ2-5; D remains unclear. The V end was cut by 1 base, the J end by 0 bases, with 6 bases between. The CDR3 sequence is 14 residues long. Germline V CDR1 and CDR2: LGHDT, YNNKEL (reference sequence). CDR3 residues: CASSQVANQETQYF. The DNA for the CDR3 is TGTGCCAGCAGCCAAGTGGCTAACCAAGAGACCCAGTACTTC.

V is TRBV10-3 and J is TRBJ2-7, with TRBD2 identical over 9 bases. CDR1 is ENHRY and CDR2 is SYGVKD in the germline V gene. The CDR3 has 16 amino acids. V lost 5 bases, J lost 4 bases, and 12 bases stayed unmatched. The DNA for the CDR3 is TGTGCCATCAGTCAGGTCGGGAGCGGGGGGAAGTACGAGCAGTACTTC. Encoded protein: CAISQVGSGGKYEQYF.

V and J are TRBV29-1 and TRBJ2-7; 10 nucleotides agree with TRBD1. V dropped 4 bases and J dropped 5; count of bases not matched to a gene: 8. Germline lookup yields CDR1 SQVTM and CDR2 ANQGSEA. The CDR3 sequence is 14 residues long. The CDR3 bases are TGCAGCGTTGTCCCAGGGACAGGGGATAACGAGCAGTACTTC. Protein product: CSVVPGTGDNEQYF.

The chain has TRBV6-2 or TRBV6-3 and TRBJ2-3, with D unclear. Trimming left V 8 bases short and J 0 bases short, with 9 bases between. This CDR3 contains 13 residues. Germline V gene lookup returns CDR1 MNHEY and CDR2 SVGEGT. DNA of the CDR3: TGTGCCAGCGGTGGCTTAAGCACAGATACGCAGTATTTT. Protein: CASGGLSTDTQYF.

The chain carries TRBV9 and TRBJ2-3; D remains ambiguous. V was trimmed by 0 bases and J by 5 bases, leaving 4 bases between them. The CDR3 runs to 12 residues. Germline CDR1 SGDLS, CDR2 YYNGEE. DNA for the CDR3: TGTGCCAGCAGCGTAGGAATAGATACGCAGTATTTT. Translated: CASSVGIDTQYF.

The chain uses TRBV7-2 and TRBJ2-3; TRBD2 agrees at 9 bases. The germline gives CDR1 SGHTA, CDR2 FQGNSA. Trimming cost V 0 bases and J 4 bases; bases outside gene matches: 5. The CDR3 has 16 amino acids. DNA for the CDR3: TGTGCCAGCAGCTTAGCTAGCGGGGGCGGCGCAGATACGCAGTATTTT. Encoded protein: CASSLASGGGADTQYF.

This chain connects TRBV15 to TRBJ1-5; D unclear. Trimming took off 0 bases at V and 4 bases at J, with 7 bases between the two ends. The CDR3 totals 14 residues. The V gene's germline CDR1 is LNHNV and CDR2 YYDKDF (reference sequence). The CDR3 DNA sequence: TGTGCCACCAGCAGAGATGGGAGGAATCAGCCCCAGCATTTT. It yields the protein CATSRDGRNQPQHF.

The genes are TRBV6-2 or TRBV6-3 and TRBJ2-1; no clear D gene. The germline V gene has CDR1 MNHEY and CDR2 SVGEGT. Trimming took off 6 bases at V and 5 bases at J, with 11 bases between the two ends. The CDR3 spans 13 residues. Here the CDR3 DNA reads TGTGCCAGCAGCCGAGTGGGTGACAATGAGCAGTTCTTC. Amino acids: CASSRVGDNEQFF.

This clonotype was seen once. The rearrangement uses TRBV20-1 and TRBJ2-3; no clear D. In germline, CDR1 is DFQATT, CDR2 SNEGSKA (reference sequence). V was trimmed by 8 bases and J by 2 bases, leaving 11 bases between them. This CDR3 is built from 12 residues. CDR3 in DNA: TGCAGTACCCGCATATCCACAGATACGCAGTATTTT. It is translated as CSTRISTDTQYF.

The chain is built from TRBV12-3 or TRBV12-4 and TRBJ2-2; D remains unclear. The CDR3 is made up of 15 amino acids. V was clipped by 1 base and J by 7 bases, with 13 bases between them. CDR3 DNA: TGTGCCAGCAGTTTAGAGAAAGGTCCCTACGGGGAGCTGTTTTTT. This sequence encodes CASSLEKGPYGELFF.

The chain joins TRBV29-1 to TRBJ2-3; possibly TRBD1 or TRBD2 for D (5 bases each). Germline assignment: CDR1 SQVTM and CDR2 ANQGSEA. V was clipped by 1 base and J by 6 bases, with 17 bases between them. The CDR3 totals 15 residues. For the CDR3, the DNA is TGCAGCGTTGAAGGGGGACCACCGGGTCCTGATACGCAGTATTTT. Protein sequence: CSVEGGPPGPDTQYF.

V and J are TRBV24-1 and TRBJ2-1; D remains unclear. In germline, CDR1 is KGHDR, CDR2 SFDVKD. The CDR3 has 13 residues. The V gene lost 7 bases and the J gene lost 7 bases, with 13 bases spanning the gap. The DNA of the CDR3 is TGTGCCACCAGCCTAAGCTATCAGAATGAGCAGTTCTTC. It is translated as CATSLSYQNEQFF.

This chain links TRBV28 with TRBJ2-5; perhaps TRBD2 as D (5 bases). Germline values: CDR1 MDHEN, CDR2 SYDVKM. V was shortened by 8 bases and J by 2 bases, with 6 bases between the two germline ends. CDR3 size: 11 residues. This CDR3 is CASGEQETQYF. The CDR3 coding sequence is TGTGCCAGCGGGGAGCAAGAGACCCAGTACTTC.

Of note for this clonotype: No conserved phenylalanine or tryptophan is present at the end of the CDR3, so a read error is the likely explanation. The CDR3 here is CASSLKETQYL. The CDR3 DNA sequence: TGTGCCAGCAGCTTAAAGGAGACCCAGTACTTG. The chain combines TRBV7-9 with TRBJ2-5, with D unresolved. Germline V gives CDR1 SEHNR, CDR2 FQNEAQ (reference sequence). The CDR3 sequence is 11 residues long. V was cut by 2 bases and J by 5 bases, with 3 bases left in between.

This chain connects TRBV7-9 to TRBJ2-2, with TRBD2 matching 11 bases. From germline, CDR1 is SEHNR and CDR2 FQNEAQ (reference sequence). CDR3 length equals 14 residues. J was trimmed by 1 base and V by 9 bases; bases with no gene match: 1. The CDR3 protein is CARGLAGNTGELFF. DNA of the CDR3: TGTGCCAGAGGACTAGCGGGGAACACCGGGGAGCTGTTTTTT.

This chain uses TRBV14 with TRBJ1-2; D not certain. V was cut by 0 bases and J by 0 bases, with 5 bases left in between. This CDR3 spans 14 amino acids. The germline V gene encodes CDR1 SGHDN and CDR2 FVKESK. The CDR3 reads CASSQDLTNYGYTF. In DNA form, the CDR3 reads TGTGCCAGCAGCCAAGATCTTACTAACTATGGCTACACCTTC.

The V gene is TRBV12-3 or TRBV12-4, the J gene TRBJ2-3; no definite D call. V dropped 4 bases and J dropped 1 base, with 6 bases sitting between them. The CDR3 has 13 amino acids. The chain's CDR3 is CASSSTGTDTQYF. In DNA form, the CDR3 reads TGTGCCAGCAGTTCCACGGGCACAGATACGCAGTATTTT.

The chain's CDR3 is CASSVLPQRGGSTDTQYF. The CDR3 DNA is TGTGCCAGCAGCGTCCTCCCCCAGCGGGGGGGGAGCACAGATACGCAGTATTTT. The chain has TRBV9 and TRBJ2-3; 10 bases align to TRBD2. The V and J ends lost 2 bases and 0 bases, in that order; junction bases with no gene match: 9. Germline V CDR1 and CDR2: SGDLS, YYNGEE. The length of the CDR3 is 18 residues.

The CDR3 loop reads CSVLGWSSYEQYF. In DNA form, the CDR3 reads TGCAGCGTCTTAGGTTGGAGCTCCTACGAGCAGTACTTC. V and J are TRBV29-1 and TRBJ2-7, with D unresolved. CDR3 length: 13 residues. Per the germline V gene, CDR1 is SQVTM and CDR2 is ANQGSEA. Trimming shortened V by 6 bases and J by 0 bases, and 12 bases separated the two germline ends.

The chain employs TRBV20-1 and TRBJ2-5; D is perhaps TRBD2 (5 bases). Looked up from germline, CDR1 is DFQATT and CDR2 is SNEGSKA (reference sequence). Trimming left V 2 bases short and J 3 bases short, with 10 bases between. The CDR3 totals 13 residues. The CDR3 DNA reads TGCAGTGCTAGACCTAACGGGGAAGAGACCCAGTACTTC. It translates to CSARPNGEETQYF.

The rearrangement links TRBV5-1 to TRBJ1-1; possibly TRBD1 for D (5 bases). This CDR3 comprises 13 residues. V lost 0 bases and J 8 bases, leaving 11 bases between the germline ends. Looked up from germline, CDR1 is SGHRS and CDR2 is YFSETQ. The CDR3 loop reads CASSLERGFEAFF. CDR3 bases: TGCGCCAGCAGCTTGGAGAGGGGTTTCGAAGCTTTCTTT.

This sequence joins TRBV7-8 and TRBJ2-1; maybe TRBD2 (6 bases). Germline V CDR1 and CDR2: SGHVS, FQNEAQ. The CDR3 length is 15 residues. Trimming stripped 5 bases from V and 3 bases from J, with 14 bases between. CDR3 in DNA: TGTGCCAGCAGCATAACTAGCAGCCGCTACAATGAGCAGTTCTTC. It encodes CASSITSSRYNEQFF.

V is TRBV6-5 and J is TRBJ2-5; perhaps TRBD1 as D (6 bases). V was clipped by 1 base and J by 5 bases, with 11 bases between them. The length of the CDR3 is 14 residues. Germline CDR1 MNHEY, CDR2 SVGAGI. CDR3 DNA sequence: TGTGCCAGCAGTTACTATGACAGGATGGAGACCCAGTACTTC. This gives the protein CASSYYDRMETQYF.

V usage is TRBV29-1 and J usage is TRBJ1-1; no definite D call. Germline CDR1 SQVTM, CDR2 ANQGSEA. Trimming left V 7 bases short and J 6 bases short, with 18 bases between. This CDR3 is built from 13 residues. CDR3 in amino acids: CSACVEEWAEAFF. As DNA, the CDR3 is TGCAGCGCCTGCGTGGAGGAGTGGGCTGAAGCTTTCTTT.

V is TRBV19 and J is TRBJ2-5; tentatively, D is TRBD1 (6 bases). Germline CDR1 reads LNHDA; CDR2 reads SQIVND (reference sequence). The CDR3 is 14 amino acids. Between the trimmed V and J ends, which lost 5 bases and 1 base, there was a span of 11 bases. The CDR3 is CASSFRDTQETQYF. The CDR3 coding sequence is TGTGCCAGTAGTTTTCGGGACACCCAAGAGACCCAGTACTTC.